These 21 T cell receptor beta chains came from one sample sequenced in a study of T cell responses to AZD1222 COVID-19 vaccine. Using immunoSEQ multiplex PCR, the repertoire was profiled, and TCRdb retains in-frame clones only, with some absent. Seen here are roughly 180,000 clones, around 94% observed once, and the top ten hold 1.5% to 2%. The material sequenced was peripheral blood, taken 28 days after the second AZD1222 dose. The receptors originated from an adult who received the AZD1222 COVID-19 vaccine.

The chain is built from TRBV6-5 and TRBJ1-3; D is ambiguous. The CDR3 runs 15 residues. Per germline, CDR1 MNHEY and CDR2 SVGAGI. V lost 0 bases, J lost 0 bases, and 6 bases lay in between. CDR3 sequence reads: CASSYSTLSGNTIYF. Here the CDR3 DNA reads TGTGCCAGCAGTTACTCGACCCTCTCTGGAAACACCATATATTTT.

The chain employs TRBV27 and TRBJ1-1, with D uncertain. V was cut by 4 bases and J by 7 bases, with 13 bases left in between. CDR1 is MNHEY, CDR2 SMNVEV, per germline (reference sequence). The CDR3 runs to 13 residues. The CDR3 here is CASSWTVHYEAFF. CDR3 DNA: TGTGCCAGCAGTTGGACTGTCCATTATGAAGCTTTCTTT.

This chain links TRBV10-3 with TRBJ1-1; 7 nucleotides line up with TRBD1. Germline V CDR1 and CDR2: ENHRY, SYGVKD. After removal of 10 bases from V and 3 bases from J, the junction contained 14 bases not matched to a gene. The CDR3 contains 15 residues. The CDR3 protein is CATEGTARGDTEAFF. CDR3 nucleotide sequence: TGTGCCACCGAGGGGACAGCCCGTGGGGACACTGAAGCTTTCTTT.

This sequence joins TRBV13 and TRBJ1-1, with TRBD1 matching over 7 bases. The germline CDR1 and CDR2 sequences are PRHDT and FYEKMQ (reference sequence). The ends lost 0 bases at V and 5 bases at J; junction bases unmatched: 6. This CDR3 has 15 amino acids. CDR3 amino acids: CASSLGNTGVTEAFF. In DNA form, the CDR3 reads TGTGCCAGCAGCTTAGGTAATACAGGGGTGACTGAAGCTTTCTTT.

V and J are TRBV19 and TRBJ1-1; the D is unclear. There are 13 residues in the CDR3. The germline V gene encodes CDR1 LNHDA and CDR2 SQIVND (reference sequence). The V and J ends lost 5 bases and 0 bases respectively, with 7 bases between them. The CDR3 sequence: CASSLGVNTEAFF. The CDR3 DNA follows: TGTGCCAGTAGTCTCGGGGTGAACACTGAAGCTTTCTTT.

The rearrangement uses TRBV28 and TRBJ1-6; D might be TRBD1 (6 bases). Looked up from germline, CDR1 is MDHEN and CDR2 is SYDVKM. V gave up 5 bases and J gave up 2 bases, with 16 bases separating them. The CDR3 is made up of 17 amino acids. In nucleotides, the CDR3 is TGTGCCAGCAGTACATTAAAGGGGGGCGCCTATAATTCACCCCTCCACTTT. Translating gives CASSTLKGGAYNSPLHF.

The chain is built from TRBV18 and TRBJ2-2; D gene uncertain. With 1 base removed from V and 5 bases from J, the gap between germline ends came to 5 bases. The CDR3 loop spans 13 amino acids. Germline lookup yields CDR1 KGHSH and CDR2 LQKENI. This chain's CDR3 is CASSPRGTGELFF. For the CDR3, the DNA is TGTGCCAGCTCACCACGGGGAACCGGGGAGCTGTTTTTT.

The CDR3 DNA follows: TGTGCCAGCAGCTTTAACCCGATCGGGGGTGTAGAAGCTTTCTTT. Protein: CASSFNPIGGVEAFF. V gene TRBV11-2 combines with J gene TRBJ1-1, with D perhaps TRBD1 (5 bases). Germline loops: CDR1 SGHAT, CDR2 FQNNGV. V lost 3 bases and J lost 8, with 19 bases in between. CDR3 size: 15 residues. The full variable domain, rest sourced from reference TRBV11-2 and TRBJ1-1, is EAGVAQSPRYKIIEKRQSVAFWCNPISGHATLYWYQQILGQGPKLLIQFQNNGVVDDSQLPKDRFSAERLKGVDSTLKIQPAKLEDSAVYLCASSFNPIGGVEAFFGQGTRLTVV.

The chain recombines TRBV28 with TRBJ2-7; 12 bases map to TRBD2. This CDR3 spans 15 amino acids. The V gene end was trimmed by 4 bases and the J gene end by 6 bases; junction bases not matched to a gene: 7. CDR1 is MDHEN and CDR2 is SYDVKM in the germline V gene. CDR3 DNA: TGTGCCAGCAGTTCACGGACTAGCGGGATAGGCGAGCAGTACTTC. Protein product: CASSSRTSGIGEQYF.

This sequence joins TRBV19 and TRBJ1-2; a possible D gene is TRBD1 (6 bases). Germline lookup yields CDR1 LNHDA and CDR2 SQIVND (reference sequence). The ends were cut back, 3 bases at V and 3 bases at J, with 14 bases in the middle. The CDR3 spans 15 residues. The CDR3 sequence: CASSIAPGVDYGYTF. CDR3 in DNA: TGTGCCAGTAGTATTGCCCCAGGGGTCGACTATGGCTACACCTTC.

V is TRBV18 and J is TRBJ2-1, with D possibly TRBD2 on 6 matching bases. The V and J ends lost 6 bases and 1 base respectively, with 13 bases between them. Germline CDR1 and CDR2: KGHSH and LQKENI. The CDR3 has 15 residues. CDR3 DNA: TGTGCCAGCTCCGACCGCCGGGGGTCCTACAATGAGCAGTTCTTC. Translating it yields CASSDRRGSYNEQFF.

V gene TRBV13 combines with J gene TRBJ1-3; D is possibly TRBD1 (6 bases). Trimming shortened V by 2 bases and J by 0 bases, and 14 bases separated the two germline ends. The germline CDR1 and CDR2 sequences are PRHDT and FYEKMQ (reference sequence). The CDR3 has 17 residues. CDR3 protein: CASSLSLGGFSGNTIYF. The CDR3 region has the DNA TGTGCCAGCAGCTTATCCCTCGGGGGCTTCTCTGGAAACACCATATATTTT.

The V gene is TRBV30, the J gene TRBJ2-7; D perhaps matches TRBD2 (6 bases). This CDR3 has 13 residues. Trimming took off 1 base at V and 7 bases at J, with 14 bases between the two ends. Germline CDR1 GTSNPN, CDR2 SVGIG (reference sequence). The CDR3 nucleotides are TGTGCCTGGAGTGGGGACTGGAACTTTGAGCAGTACTTC. Its protein product is CAWSGDWNFEQYF.

This rearrangement joins TRBV27 to TRBJ2-3; 7 positions agree with TRBD1. The CDR3 is 14 amino acids. Per the germline V gene, CDR1 is MNHEY and CDR2 is SMNVEV (reference sequence). With V trimmed by 3 bases and J by 2 bases, 2 bases remained unmatched. CDR3: CASSLGQFTDTQYF. The CDR3 nucleotides are TGTGCCAGCAGTTTGGGACAGTTCACAGATACGCAGTATTTT.

This chain joins TRBV5-4 and TRBJ1-2; 8 bases fit TRBD1. The CDR3 is made up of 15 amino acids. Germline trimming cut 6 bases from V and 2 bases from J; bases unmatched to any gene: 9. Germline CDR1 reads SGHNT; CDR2 reads YYREEE (reference sequence). The CDR3 sequence: CASTAWDRRNYGYTF. In nucleotides, the CDR3 is TGTGCCAGCACCGCCTGGGACAGGAGAAACTATGGCTACACCTTC.

This chain joins TRBV6-5 and TRBJ2-5; D perhaps matches TRBD1 (6 bases). The CDR3 sequence is 15 residues long. V lost 7 bases to trimming and J lost 1 base, with 16 bases between them. Germline assignment: CDR1 MNHEY and CDR2 SVGAGI. Here the CDR3 DNA reads TGTGCCAGCAATTCGAAATGGGACATCCAAGAGACCCAGTACTTC. Residues: CASNSKWDIQETQYF.

The V gene is TRBV5-1, the J gene TRBJ1-1; perhaps TRBD1 as D (5 bases). V was shortened by 0 bases and J by 0 bases, with 9 bases between the two germline ends. The length of the CDR3 is 15 residues. Germline CDR1 and CDR2: SGHRS and YFSETQ. CDR3 in amino acids: CASSLEGHLNTEAFF. CDR3 nucleotides: TGCGCCAGCAGCTTGGAAGGACACTTGAACACTGAAGCTTTCTTT. The variable domain in full, completed from reference TRBV5-1 and TRBJ1-1, reads KAGVTQTPRYLIKTRGQQVTLSCSPISGHRSVSWYQQTPGQGLQFLFEYFSETQRNKGNFPGRFSGRQFSNSRSEMNVSTLELGDSALYLCASSLEGHLNTEAFFGQGTRLTVV.

This clone was recorded once. The rearrangement links TRBV6-5 to TRBJ1-3, with D possibly TRBD1 on 6 matching bases. The CDR3 has 16 amino acids. Germline V gene data show CDR1 as MNHEY and CDR2 as SVGAGI. V was cut by 0 bases and J by 0 bases, with 9 bases left in between. The CDR3 DNA follows: TGTGCCAGCAGTTACTCTAGACAGGCCTCTGGAAACACCATATATTTT. Its translation: CASSYSRQASGNTIYF.

The rearrangement uses TRBV6-4 and TRBJ1-1, with 9 nucleotides matching TRBD1. The germline V gene has CDR1 MRHNA and CDR2 SNTAGT. J lost 4 bases, V lost 5 bases, and 2 bases had no gene match. The CDR3 consists of 13 residues. The CDR3 loop reads CASSKDRGTEAFF. The CDR3 bases are TGTGCCAGCAGTAAGGACAGGGGCACTGAAGCTTTCTTT.

The J gene is TRBJ2-3, the V gene TRBV12-5; 8 bases line up with TRBD1. V dropped 9 bases and J dropped 4; count of bases not matched to a gene: 6. This CDR3 region has 13 residues. The germline CDR1 and CDR2 sequences are LGHNT and FRNRAP. CDR3 protein: CARTGEASDTQYF. As DNA, the CDR3 is TGTGCTAGGACAGGGGAGGCTTCAGATACGCAGTATTTT.

CDR3 protein: CASSLQDTQYF. The DNA for the CDR3 is TGTGCCAGCAGCCTCCAAGATACGCAGTATTTT. The chain combines TRBV9 with TRBJ2-3; D gene ambiguous. The CDR3 sequence is 11 residues long. The V and J ends lost 4 bases and 5 bases respectively, with 5 bases between them. In germline, CDR1 is SGDLS, CDR2 YYNGEE.